These T cell receptor beta chains were read from a single sample in a study of T-cell reconstitution after alpha-beta-depleted transplantation in children. TCRdb reprocessed the PCR reads via MiXCR and lists one record per CDR3 protein. This sample yields about 640,000 distinct CDR3 sequences, of which 16% are seen a single time; about 1.1% belongs to the top ten. Specimen: PBMCs from the stem cell graft donor, collected from the stem cell graft. These receptors came from a human donor who donated a stem cell graft to a child with acute myeloid leukemia. CDR3s include the opening cysteine and the closing phenylalanine or tryptophan. D genes are given only for firm matches. Clone size is given for some rows only: seen once, a few or many times, or a class if the clone is expanded.

few	TRBJ2-5	-	15	TRBV12-3/TRBV12-4	CASSSTGEEGETQYF	TGTGCCAGCAGTTCTACAGGGGAGGAAGGGGAGACCCAGTACTTC
few	TRBJ2-1	TRBD1	15	TRBV7-9	CASSITPTGSDEQFF	TGTGCCAGCAGCATCACCCCGACAGGGTCGGATGAGCAGTTCTTC
few	TRBJ1-5	-	13	TRBV6-2/TRBV6-3	CASSLSINQPQHF	TGTGCCAGCAGTTTATCCATCAATCAGCCCCAGCATTTT
-	TRBJ1-1	-	14	TRBV12-3/TRBV12-4	CASSPGFGHTEAFF	TGTGCCAGCAGTCCGGGCTTCGGGCACACTGAAGCTTTCTTT
-	TRBJ2-3	TRBD2	14	TRBV9	CASSDSGGFNTQYF	TGTGCCAGCAGCGATAGCGGGGGGTTCAATACGCAGTATTTT
few	TRBJ2-1	-	13	TRBV24-1	CATSDPIYNEQFF	TGTGCCACCAGTGATCCAATTTACAATGAGCAGTTCTTC
-	TRBJ1-2	-	13	TRBV20-1	CSARVLRGYGYTF	TGCAGTGCTAGAGTTTTAAGGGGGTATGGCTACACCTTC
-	TRBJ1-2	-	11	TRBV20-1	CSARDELRYTF	TGCAGTGCTAGAGATGAACTCCGCTACACCTTC
many	TRBJ1-2	TRBD1	13	TRBV20-1	CSVRDRANYGYTF	TGCAGTGTCAGGGACAGGGCTAACTATGGCTACACCTTC
many	TRBJ2-7	TRBD1	13	TRBV29-1	CSAYRDRGNEQYF	TGCAGCGCATACCGGGACAGGGGAAACGAGCAGTACTTC
many	TRBJ2-7	-	13	TRBV12-3/TRBV12-4	CASSLRESYEQYF	TGTGCCAGCAGTTTGAGGGAATCCTACGAGCAGTACTTC
-	TRBJ2-1	-	13	TRBV3-1	CASSQAWDNEQFF	TGTGCCAGCAGCCAAGCGTGGGACAATGAGCAGTTCTTC
-	TRBJ1-2	-	14	TRBV7-2	CASSGGGRNYGYTF	TGTGCCAGCAGCGGGGGCGGGCGGAACTATGGCTACACCTTC
few	TRBJ2-3	-	17	TRBV15	CATSRDRGGGPTDTQYF	TGTGCCACCAGCAGAGATAGGGGGGGGGGCCCCACAGATACGCAGTATTTT
many	TRBJ2-1	TRBD1	13	TRBV6-1	CASSVDRDNEQFF	TGTGCCAGCAGTGTGGACAGGGACAATGAGCAGTTCTTC
-	TRBJ1-2	-	16	TRBV5-5	CASSLGSGPTTYGYTF	TGTGCCAGCAGCTTGGGGTCGGGGCCAACAACCTATGGCTACACCTTC
many	TRBJ2-5	-	15	TRBV12-3/TRBV12-4	CASRGPKQVGETQYF	TGTGCCAGCAGGGGTCCAAAGCAGGTGGGAGAGACCCAGTACTTC
many	TRBJ2-5	-	13	TRBV20-1	CSARSQVRETQYF	TGCAGTGCTAGATCCCAAGTTCGGGAGACCCAGTACTTC
many	TRBJ2-5	TRBD2	18	TRBV5-6	CASSLGLAGDLRQETQYF	TGTGCCAGCAGCCTGGGACTAGCGGGAGACTTACGCCAAGAGACCCAGTACTTC
many	TRBJ2-3	-	15	TRBV29-1	CSVARDPGPQGTQYF	TGCAGCGTTGCCCGGGACCCGGGTCCACAGGGTACGCAGTATTTT
many	TRBJ1-5	TRBD1	13	TRBV29-1	CSVRTGADQPQHF	TGCAGCGTTAGGACAGGGGCGGATCAGCCCCAGCATTTT
many	TRBJ1-1	-	16	TRBV7-2	CASSLSGVVTNTEAFF	TGTGCCAGCAGCTTATCTGGGGTAGTAACGAACACTGAAGCTTTCTTT
-	TRBJ2-7	-	15	TRBV6-5	CASSYETAPYYEQYF	TGTGCCAGCAGTTATGAGACTGCCCCCTATTACGAGCAGTACTTC
many	TRBJ1-5	-	14	TRBV20-1	CSASRGSGNQPQHF	TGCAGTGCTAGTCGGGGGAGCGGCAATCAGCCCCAGCATTTT
many	TRBJ2-7	-	13	TRBV20-1	CSARDWASYEQYF	TGCAGTGCTAGAGATTGGGCCTCCTACGAGCAGTACTTC
many	TRBJ1-5	-	14	TRBV6-5	CASGSTAGNQPQHF	TGTGCCAGCGGTTCTACTGCAGGCAATCAGCCCCAGCATTTT
-	TRBJ1-1	TRBD1	13	TRBV30	CAWADRLATEAFF	TGTGCCTGGGCGGACAGGTTAGCCACTGAAGCTTTCTTT
few	TRBJ1-5	TRBD1	17	TRBV18	CASSPPGQFFGNQPQHF	TGTGCCAGCTCACCGCCGGGACAGTTCTTCGGCAATCAGCCCCAGCATTTT
many	TRBJ2-3	-	13	TRBV15	CATSLTPTDTQYF	TGTGCCACCAGCCTAACCCCGACAGATACGCAGTATTTT
many	TRBJ2-1	TRBD1	15	TRBV29-1	CSVVLPTGGPNEQFF	TGCAGCGTTGTACTACCCACAGGGGGGCCCAATGAGCAGTTCTTC
-	TRBJ2-5	-	14	TRBV7-2	CASSLAGKGETQYF	TGTGCCAGCAGCTTAGCAGGAAAGGGAGAGACCCAGTACTTC
-	TRBJ1-5	-	15	TRBV6-2/TRBV6-3	CASSRVAGGNQPQHF	TGTGCCAGCAGTAGGGTAGCGGGGGGCAATCAGCCCCAGCATTTT
many	TRBJ2-1	-	15	TRBV4-3	CASSQDEGVVNEQFF	TGCGCCAGCAGCCAAGATGAGGGGGTGGTGAATGAGCAGTTCTTC
many	TRBJ2-1	-	13	TRBV12-5	CASARSVVDEQFF	TGTGCTAGTGCGAGGTCGGTGGTGGATGAGCAGTTCTTC
-	TRBJ2-1	TRBD2	15	TRBV12-3/TRBV12-4	CASSPLAGVNNEQFF	TGTGCCAGCAGTCCTCTGGCGGGGGTTAACAATGAGCAGTTCTTC
many	TRBJ2-2	-	13	TRBV27	CASSFLATGELFF	TGTGCCAGCAGTTTTCTAGCTACGGGGGAGCTGTTTTTT
few	TRBJ2-1	-	18	TRBV6-1	CASSHGQGQRGAGGEQFF	TGTGCCAGCAGCCACGGACAGGGGCAGCGGGGGGCTGGTGGTGAGCAGTTCTTC
few	TRBJ1-2	-	17	TRBV7-6	CASSSELVRDSNYGYTF	TGTGCCAGCAGCTCCGAGCTAGTCAGAGACTCTAACTATGGCTACACCTTC
-	TRBJ1-2	-	12	TRBV7-2	CASSLDIGGYTF	TGTGCCAGCAGCTTAGACATCGGGGGCTACACCTTC
-	TRBJ2-7	-	11	TRBV12-3/TRBV12-4	CASSSGAEQYF	TGTGCCAGCAGTTCAGGGGCCGAGCAGTACTTC
few	TRBJ2-7	-	16	TRBV20-1	CSASRTEPLGVYAQYF	TGCAGTGCTAGTAGGACAGAACCTCTAGGAGTCTACGCGCAGTACTTC
-	TRBJ1-2	-	14	TRBV11-2	CASSPGGPRYGYTF	TGTGCCAGCAGCCCCGGGGGCCCCCGCTATGGCTACACCTTC
few	TRBJ2-7	-	15	TRBV29-1	CSVERPGDLSYEQYF	TGCAGCGTTGAAAGGCCGGGGGACCTCTCCTACGAGCAGTACTTC